This is a list of T cell receptor beta chains from one sample in a study of T cell repertoires in cytomegalovirus infection. MiXCR, run by TCRdb on the reads, gives a single entry per CDR3 protein. The sample holds around 170,000 distinct CDR3 sequences, roughly an eighth seen once. The source material was PBMCs. The receptors derive from a human donor in good health (CMV status not recorded). Some clones in this sample may be carry-over from other donors' samples. The CDR3 runs from the conserved cysteine through the conserved F or W. Each record gives: D gene, J gene, clone size, V gene, CDR3 DNA, CDR3 protein. A D gene is named only where the DNA matches it firmly. A clone size is listed for some rows: how often the clone was seen (once, few, many), or a class if it is expanded.

>NA|TRBJ2-4|many|TRBV6-1
TGTGCCAGCAGTGAAGCGCGGAAAGGGGGAAACATTCAGTACTTC
CASSEARKGGNIQYF
>TRBD2|TRBJ2-1|few|TRBV6-4
TGTGCCAGCAGTGATCGGGGGAGGGCCAGGAATGAGCAGTTCTTC
CASSDRGRARNEQFF
>TRBD2|TRBJ2-2|many|TRBV6-2/TRBV6-3
TGTGCCAGCAGTTCCCGCCAGGGAGGGGTCGGGGAGCTGTTTTTT
CASSSRQGGVGELFF
>NA|TRBJ2-5|many|TRBV7-2
TGTGCCAGCAGTCAAAGTGCAGTAGAAGAGACCCAGTACTTC
CASSQSAVEETQYF
>NA|TRBJ2-5|few|TRBV7-3
TGTGCCAGCAGCTTCAGAAGGGGAGAGACCCAGTACTTC
CASSFRRGETQYF
>NA|TRBJ2-2|many|TRBV6-2/TRBV6-3
TGTGCCAGCAGTCCTCAGGGGAGAACCTACACCGGGGAGCTGTTTTTT
CASSPQGRTYTGELFF
>TRBD2|TRBJ2-5|NA|TRBV6-5
TGTGCCAGCAGTTACTCGGTAGCGGGAGTGGAGACCCAGTACTTC
CASSYSVAGVETQYF
>TRBD2|TRBJ2-6|NA|TRBV6-6
TGTGCCAGCAGTTCGGGGGGGCCTGGGGCCAACGTCCTGACTTTC
CASSSGGPGANVLTF
>TRBD1|TRBJ1-4|many|TRBV5-1
TGCGCCAGCAGCTTTCAAGGGGGCTTTAGTGAAAAACTGTTTTTT
CASSFQGGFSEKLFF
>TRBD1|TRBJ2-7|few|TRBV29-1
TGCAGCCTTACCCAGGGGGCGGGGGAGCAGTACTTC
CSLTQGAGEQYF
>TRBD1|TRBJ1-1|NA|TRBV2
TGTGCCAGCAGTCTACGTCGTCGACAGGGGAACACTGAAGCTTTCTTT
CASSLRRRQGNTEAFF
>NA|TRBJ2-7|many|TRBV7-9
TGTGCCAGCAGACCCGTGGCAGCCCTACCCTACGAGCAGTACTTC
CASRPVAALPYEQYF
>NA|TRBJ2-6|many|TRBV24-1
TGTGCCACCAGTGACAAAGACAGGCGGGGGGCCAACGTCCTGACTTTC
CATSDKDRRGANVLTF
>NA|TRBJ1-2|NA|TRBV25-1
TGTGCCAGCAGTGATTCGAGCGGGGGATATGGCTACACCTTC
CASSDSSGGYGYTF
>NA|TRBJ2-2|NA|TRBV14
TGTGCCAGCAGCGAGGGGTCGGGGGGACACCCCCTGAACACCGGGGAGCTGTTTTTT
CASSEGSGGHPLNTGELFF
>NA|TRBJ1-2|many|TRBV11-2
TGTGCCAGCAGCCCCAGGACCAGGGGCTATGGCTACACCTTC
CASSPRTRGYGYTF
>NA|TRBJ2-1|few|TRBV7-9
TGTGCCAGCAGAACTGAATCAGGGAACACCAAATACAATGAGCAGTTCTTC
CASRTESGNTKYNEQFF
>NA|TRBJ2-1|many|TRBV7-2
TGTGCCAGCAGCTCCACGCAGGGGGAGGCTAGCGGGTGGAATGAGCAGTTCTTC
CASSSTQGEASGWNEQFF
>NA|TRBJ1-4|many|TRBV7-9
TGTGCCAGCAGCCCCGGGAGAGCGAAGGGAAGTGAAAAACTGTTTTTT
CASSPGRAKGSEKLFF
>NA|TRBJ2-2|many|TRBV7-2
TGTGCCAGCAGCTTGGATAATCTCGGGGAGCTGTTTTTT
CASSLDNLGELFF
>NA|TRBJ2-7|few|TRBV6-2/TRBV6-3
TGTGCCAGCAGTTACTCGGACTTTTTCTACGAGCAGTACTTC
CASSYSDFFYEQYF
>NA|TRBJ1-5|many|TRBV7-2
TGTGCCAGCAGCTTAGGGGATATCGAAGCCCAGCCCCAGCATTTT
CASSLGDIEAQPQHF
>TRBD1|TRBJ1-5|many|TRBV7-9
TGTGCCAGCAGCTTAGTTCGGGGACAGACCAATCAGCCCCAGCATTTT
CASSLVRGQTNQPQHF
>NA|TRBJ1-4|NA|TRBV20-1
TGCAGTGCTAGAGATGGGGGCAGGGCTGAAGAAAAACTGTTTTTT
CSARDGGRAEEKLFF
>TRBD1|TRBJ1-1|many|TRBV5-1
TGCGCCAGCCGACCAGGGGACAGGCCTATGAACACTGAAGCTTTCTTT
CASRPGDRPMNTEAFF
>NA|TRBJ1-1|many|TRBV7-2
TGTGCCAGCAGCGTGGACACCTTCATGAACACTGAAGCTTTCTTT
CASSVDTFMNTEAFF
>NA|TRBJ2-1|NA|TRBV24-1
TGTGCCACCAGTGGAGACAGGACCTACAATGAGCAGTTCTTC
CATSGDRTYNEQFF
>TRBD1|TRBJ1-4|NA|TRBV15
TGTGCCACCAGCTTGACAGGGGCGGCTAATGAAAAACTGTTTTTT
CATSLTGAANEKLFF
>NA|TRBJ2-3|many|TRBV14
TGTGCCAGCAGCCAAAGGACGCCTTCTAGCACAGATACGCAGTATTTT
CASSQRTPSSTDTQYF
>TRBD1|TRBJ1-1|few|TRBV14
TGTGCCAGCAGGGTGACAGGGAGTAACACTGAAGCTTTCTTT
CASRVTGSNTEAFF
>TRBD1|TRBJ1-1|NA|TRBV11-2
TGTGCCAGCAGACCTCTACAGGGGAGGAACACTGAAGCTTTCTTT
CASRPLQGRNTEAFF
>NA|TRBJ2-3|few|TRBV29-1
TGCAGCGTTGAGGGGCTAGCAGAGAGCACAGATACGCAGTATTTT
CSVEGLAESTDTQYF
>TRBD1|TRBJ1-1|many|TRBV6-1
TGTGCCAGCAGTTTGATGGGGGCCGGGACAGGGGGAGGGACTGAAGCTTTCTTT
CASSLMGAGTGGGTEAFF
>TRBD2|TRBJ2-3|many|TRBV7-2
TGTGCCAGCAGCTTACGCGGGAGGCCAACAGATACGCAGTATTTT
CASSLRGRPTDTQYF
>NA|TRBJ1-1|many|TRBV7-9
TGTGCCAGCAGCTACGGACAGTTGGTAAGGGGCACTGAAGCTTTCTTT
CASSYGQLVRGTEAFF
>NA|TRBJ2-2|few|TRBV19
TGTGCCAGTAGTAAGGCCGGGACTAACACCGGGGAGCTGTTTTTT
CASSKAGTNTGELFF
>NA|TRBJ2-1|NA|TRBV5-1
TGCGCCAGCAGCTTGTCAAGCAGAGGGTTGGAGGATGAGCAGTTCTTC
CASSLSSRGLEDEQFF
>NA|TRBJ2-5|many|TRBV28
TGTGCCAGCAGTTCTGAGGGTCGAGACGGAGGCGAGACCCAGTACTTC
CASSSEGRDGGETQYF
>TRBD2|TRBJ2-2|few|TRBV28
TGTGCCAGCAAGGCGCGGGAGATTGGGGAGCTGTTTTTT
CASKAREIGELFF
>TRBD1|TRBJ2-2|many|TRBV27
TGTGCCAGCAGTTTACGGAAAACCACCGGGACAGGGATGAACACCGGGGAGCTGTTTTTT
CASSLRKTTGTGMNTGELFF
>NA|TRBJ2-2|NA|TRBV19
TGTGCCAGTAGTCGCGCTCCGGCCAACGCCGGGGAGCTGTTTTTT
CASSRAPANAGELFF
>TRBD1|TRBJ2-5|many|TRBV6-5
TGTGCCAGCAGTCCCTTTGGGACAGGGTCCCAAGAGACCCAGTACTTC
CASSPFGTGSQETQYF
>NA|TRBJ1-1|few|TRBV29-1
TGCAGCGTACAGCCTATGAACACTGAAGCTTTCTTT
CSVQPMNTEAFF
>NA|TRBJ1-4|few|TRBV4-1
TGCGCCAGCAGGGGGGAACCAACTAATGAAAAACTGTTTTTT
CASRGEPTNEKLFF
>NA|TRBJ1-4|NA|TRBV6-4
TGTGCCAGCAGCAGGTCGGGGAATGAAAAACTGTTTTTT
CASSRSGNEKLFF
>TRBD1|TRBJ2-5|few|TRBV5-4
TGTGCCAGCTCCCTGAGGGGGCCCGTCGAGACCCAGTACTTC
CASSLRGPVETQYF
>NA|TRBJ1-1|few|TRBV29-1
TGCAGCGTTTGGGATGGTTGGGGTGGCACTGAAGCTTTCTTT
CSVWDGWGGTEAFF
>NA|TRBJ1-1|few|TRBV5-1
TGCGCCAGCAGCTCCTCGACAACAAGGGGGAACACTGAAGCTTTCTTT
CASSSSTTRGNTEAFF
>TRBD2|TRBJ2-1|many|TRBV7-9
TGTGCCAGCAGGGCGGCTAGCGGGAGGGCCGTCAATGAGCAGTTCTTC
CASRAASGRAVNEQFF
>TRBD2|TRBJ2-2|few|TRBV29-1
TGCAGCACACGACTAGCGGCCGGGGAGCTGTTTTTT
CSTRLAAGELFF
>NA|TRBJ2-6|few|TRBV29-1
TGCAGCGTGGACAACAGGGCTGGGGCCAACGTCCTGACTTTC
CSVDNRAGANVLTF
>TRBD1|TRBJ1-2|few|TRBV11-2
TGTGCCAGCAGCTTAGCCGGGACAGGGAGAGGGTATGGCTACACCTTC
CASSLAGTGRGYGYTF
>TRBD2|TRBJ2-1|many|TRBV6-2/TRBV6-3
TGTGCCAGCAGTTACTCAGGGACTAGCGCTCGGAATGAGCAGTTCTTC
CASSYSGTSARNEQFF
>NA|TRBJ2-5|many|TRBV24-1
TGTGCCACCAGTGATTTAGGGGACTACCAAGAGACCCAGTACTTC
CATSDLGDYQETQYF